The clone carrying this TCR beta chain was recorded many times. Its target is not known. These data are taken from a study of T cell repertoires in cytomegalovirus infection. Study information: Public signatures in TCR beta pointed to CMV infection and matching HLA type.

Germline CDR1 reads MNHNS; CDR2 reads SASEGT. This CDR3 comprises 15 residues. V lost 7 bases and J lost 1; bases outside the gene matches: 7. TCRdb passed the reads through MiXCR, listing each CDR3 protein once. The data contain about 310,000 distinct CDR3 sequences, roughly a sixth of them singletons. Overall study findings and caveats: HLA-C-restricted CMV-specific TCR beta clonotypes were dominant in the ex vivo response. Identification of carriers of CMV plus the relevant HLA was performed using cumulative public TCR beta family frequency.

The sequence was obtained from a human donor in good health (CMV status not recorded). Some clones in this sample may be carry-over from other donors' samples. Material for sequencing was PBMCs. This chain connects TRBV6-1 to TRBJ2-1; 7 bases line up with TRBD2. The CDR3 DNA reads TGTGCCAGCACGGGGGGTGGTGGATCCTACAATGAGCAGTTCTTC. Translated, it gives CASTGGGGSYNEQFF.